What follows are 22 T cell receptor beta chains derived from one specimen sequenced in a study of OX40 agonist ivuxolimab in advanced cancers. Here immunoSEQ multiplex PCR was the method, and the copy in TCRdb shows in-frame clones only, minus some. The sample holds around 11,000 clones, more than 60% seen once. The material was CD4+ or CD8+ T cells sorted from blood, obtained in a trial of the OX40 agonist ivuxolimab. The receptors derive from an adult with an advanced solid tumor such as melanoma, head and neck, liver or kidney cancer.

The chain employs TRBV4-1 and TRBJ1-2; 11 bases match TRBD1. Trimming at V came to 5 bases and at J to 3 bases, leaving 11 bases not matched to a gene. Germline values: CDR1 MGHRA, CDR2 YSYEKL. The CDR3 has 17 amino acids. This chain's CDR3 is CASSSGQGADPHYGYTF. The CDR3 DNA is TGCGCCAGCAGCTCAGGACAGGGGGCCGATCCGCACTATGGCTACACCTTC.

Here the CDR3 DNA reads TGCGCCGTATCCGAGGTGAATAATTCACCCCTCCACTTT. Translated, it gives CAVSEVNNSPLHF. The chain couples TRBV4-1 to TRBJ1-6; D is unclear. Trimming took off 11 bases at V and 5 bases at J, with 13 bases between the two ends. Germline CDR1 is MGHRA and CDR2 is YSYEKL. This CDR3 region has 13 residues.

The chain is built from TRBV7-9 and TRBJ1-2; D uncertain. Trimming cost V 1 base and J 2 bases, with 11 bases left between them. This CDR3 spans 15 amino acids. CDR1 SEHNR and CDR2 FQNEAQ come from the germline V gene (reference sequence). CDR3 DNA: TGTGCCAGCAGCTTAGACAGCGAGCACAACTATGGCTACACCTTC. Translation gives CASSLDSEHNYGYTF.

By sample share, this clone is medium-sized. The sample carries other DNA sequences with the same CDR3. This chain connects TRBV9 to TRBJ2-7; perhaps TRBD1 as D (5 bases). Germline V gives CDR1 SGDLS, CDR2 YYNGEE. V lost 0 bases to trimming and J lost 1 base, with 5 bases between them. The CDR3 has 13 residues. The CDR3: CASSVEGSYEQYF. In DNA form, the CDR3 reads TGTGCCAGCAGCGTAGAGGGGTCCTACGAGCAGTACTTC.

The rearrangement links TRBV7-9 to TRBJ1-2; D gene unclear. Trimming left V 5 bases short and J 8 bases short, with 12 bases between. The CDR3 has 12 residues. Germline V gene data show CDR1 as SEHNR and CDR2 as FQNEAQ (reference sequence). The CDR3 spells CASSPSLGGYTF. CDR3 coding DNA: TGTGCCAGCAGCCCCTCCCTGGGAGGCTACACCTTC.

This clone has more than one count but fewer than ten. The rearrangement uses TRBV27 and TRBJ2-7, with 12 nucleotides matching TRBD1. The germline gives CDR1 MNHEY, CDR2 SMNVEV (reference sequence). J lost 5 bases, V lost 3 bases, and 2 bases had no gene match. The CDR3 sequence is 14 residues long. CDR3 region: CASSLGTGGHEQYF. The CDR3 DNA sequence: TGTGCCAGCAGTTTGGGGACAGGGGGCCACGAGCAGTACTTC.

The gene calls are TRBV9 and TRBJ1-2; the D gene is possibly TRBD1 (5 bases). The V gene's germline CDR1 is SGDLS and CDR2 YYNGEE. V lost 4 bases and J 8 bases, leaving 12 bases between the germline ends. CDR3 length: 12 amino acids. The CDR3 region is CASSLGAEGYTF. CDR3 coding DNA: TGTGCCAGCAGCCTAGGGGCGGAGGGCTACACCTTC.

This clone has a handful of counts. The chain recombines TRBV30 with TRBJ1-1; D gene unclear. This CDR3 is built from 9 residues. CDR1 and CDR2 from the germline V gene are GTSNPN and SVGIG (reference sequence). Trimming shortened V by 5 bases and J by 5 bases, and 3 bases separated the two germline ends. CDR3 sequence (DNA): TGTGCCTGGGCTACTGAAGCTTTCTTT. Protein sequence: CAWATEAFF. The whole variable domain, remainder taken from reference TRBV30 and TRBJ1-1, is SQTIHQWPATLVQPVGSPLSLECTVEGTSNPNLYWYRQAAGRGLQLLFYSVGIGQISSEVPQNLSASRPQDRQFILSSKKLLLSDSGFYLCAWATEAFFGQGTRLTVV.

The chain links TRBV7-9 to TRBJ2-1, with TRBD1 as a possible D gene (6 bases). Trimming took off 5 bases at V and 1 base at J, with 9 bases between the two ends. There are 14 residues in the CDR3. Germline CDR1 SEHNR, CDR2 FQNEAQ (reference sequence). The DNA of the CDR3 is TGTGCCAGCAGCATTACAGGGTCCTACAATGAGCAGTTCTTC. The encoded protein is CASSITGSYNEQFF. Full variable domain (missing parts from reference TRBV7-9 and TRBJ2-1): DTGVSQNPRHKITKRGQNVTFRCDPISEHNRLYWYRQTLGQGPEFLTYFQNEAQLEKSRLLSDRFSAERPKGSFSTLEIQRTEQGDSAMYLCASSITGSYNEQFFGPGTRLTVL.

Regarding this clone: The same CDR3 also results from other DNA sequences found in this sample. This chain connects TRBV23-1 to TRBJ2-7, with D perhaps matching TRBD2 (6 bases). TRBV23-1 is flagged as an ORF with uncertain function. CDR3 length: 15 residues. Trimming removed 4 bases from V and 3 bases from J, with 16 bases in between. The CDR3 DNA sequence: TGCGCCAGCAGTCCCCGGTCGGGAGAGCGCTACGAGCAGTACTTC. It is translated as CASSPRSGERYEQYF.

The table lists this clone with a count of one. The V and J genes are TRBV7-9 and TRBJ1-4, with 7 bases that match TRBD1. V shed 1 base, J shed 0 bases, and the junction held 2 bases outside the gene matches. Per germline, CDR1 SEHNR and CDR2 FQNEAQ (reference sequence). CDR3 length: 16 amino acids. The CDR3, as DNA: TGTGCCAGCAGCTTAGTGGGGACAGCAACTAATGAAAAACTGTTTTTT. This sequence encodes CASSLVGTATNEKLFF. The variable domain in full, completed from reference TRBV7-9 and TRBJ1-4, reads DTGVSQNPRHKITKRGQNVTFRCDPISEHNRLYWYRQTLGQGPEFLTYFQNEAQLEKSRLLSDRFSAERPKGSFSTLEIQRTEQGDSAMYLCASSLVGTATNEKLFFGSGTQLSVL.

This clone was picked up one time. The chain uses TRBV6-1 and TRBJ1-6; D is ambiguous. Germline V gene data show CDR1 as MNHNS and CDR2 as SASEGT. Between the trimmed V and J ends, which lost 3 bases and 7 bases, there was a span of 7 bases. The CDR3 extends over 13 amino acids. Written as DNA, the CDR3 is TGTGCCAGCAGTGACTCGACAAATTCACCCCTCCACTTT. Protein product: CASSDSTNSPLHF.

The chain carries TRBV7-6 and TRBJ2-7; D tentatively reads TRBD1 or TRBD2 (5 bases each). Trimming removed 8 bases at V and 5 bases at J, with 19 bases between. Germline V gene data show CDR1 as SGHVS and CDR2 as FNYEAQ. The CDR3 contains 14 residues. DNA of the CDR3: TGTGCCAGCGGGGACCCCGGACTGGAGGACGAGCAGTACTTC. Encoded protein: CASGDPGLEDEQYF.

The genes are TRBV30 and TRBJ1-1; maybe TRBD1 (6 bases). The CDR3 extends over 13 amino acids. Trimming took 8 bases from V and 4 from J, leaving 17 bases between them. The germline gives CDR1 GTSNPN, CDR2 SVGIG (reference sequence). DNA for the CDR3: TGTGCCGCGACGCGGGGGGCTAGCACTGAAGCTTTCTTT. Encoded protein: CAATRGASTEAFF.

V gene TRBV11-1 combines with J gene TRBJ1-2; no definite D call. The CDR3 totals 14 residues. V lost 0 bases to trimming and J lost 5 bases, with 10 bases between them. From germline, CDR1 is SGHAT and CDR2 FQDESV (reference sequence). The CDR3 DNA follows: TGTGCCAGCAGCTTAGCGCGTTCTTCGTATGGCTACACCTTC. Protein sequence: CASSLARSSYGYTF.

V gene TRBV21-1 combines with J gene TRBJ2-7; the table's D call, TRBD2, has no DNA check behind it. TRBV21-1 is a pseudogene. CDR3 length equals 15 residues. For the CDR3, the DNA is TGTGCCAGCAGCGGCGAGGCCGTCTCATGCGACGAGCAGTACTTC. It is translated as CASSGEAVSCDEQYF.

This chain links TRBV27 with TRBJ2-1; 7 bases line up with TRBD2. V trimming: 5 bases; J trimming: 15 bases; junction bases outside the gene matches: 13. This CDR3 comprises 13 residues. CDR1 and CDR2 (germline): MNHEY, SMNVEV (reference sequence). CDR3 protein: CASSLSSGTMLFF. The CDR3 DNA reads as TGTGCCAGCAGTCTGTCGAGCGGGACGATGCTGTTCTTC.

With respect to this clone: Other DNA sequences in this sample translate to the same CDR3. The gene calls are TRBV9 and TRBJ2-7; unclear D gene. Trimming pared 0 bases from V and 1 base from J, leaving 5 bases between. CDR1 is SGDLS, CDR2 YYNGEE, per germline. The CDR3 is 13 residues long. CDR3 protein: CASSVEGSYEQYF. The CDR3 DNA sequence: TGTGCCAGCAGCGTAGAGGGTTCCTACGAGCAGTACTTC.

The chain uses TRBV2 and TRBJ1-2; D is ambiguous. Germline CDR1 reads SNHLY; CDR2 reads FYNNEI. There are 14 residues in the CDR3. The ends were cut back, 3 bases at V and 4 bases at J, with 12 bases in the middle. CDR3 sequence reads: CASSDLGPGYGYTF. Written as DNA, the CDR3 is TGTGCCAGCAGTGATTTAGGGCCCGGCTATGGCTACACCTTC.

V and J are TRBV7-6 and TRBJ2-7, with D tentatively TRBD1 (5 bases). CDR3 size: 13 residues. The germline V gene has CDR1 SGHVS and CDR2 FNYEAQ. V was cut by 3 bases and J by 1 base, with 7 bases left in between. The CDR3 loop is CASSFGQSYEQYF. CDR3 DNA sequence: TGTGCCAGCAGCTTTGGACAATCCTACGAGCAGTACTTC.

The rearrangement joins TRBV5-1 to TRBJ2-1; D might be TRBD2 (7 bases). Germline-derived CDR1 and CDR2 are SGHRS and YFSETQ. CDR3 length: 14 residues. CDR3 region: CASDGGPRYNEQFF. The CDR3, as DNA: TGCGCTTCGGACGGGGGGCCTAGGTACAATGAGCAGTTCTTC.

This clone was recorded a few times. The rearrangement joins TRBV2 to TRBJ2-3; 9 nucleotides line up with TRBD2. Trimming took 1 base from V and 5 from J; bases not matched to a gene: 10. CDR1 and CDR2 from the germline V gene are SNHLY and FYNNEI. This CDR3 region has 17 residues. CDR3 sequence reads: CASSEEPSGGLKDTQYF. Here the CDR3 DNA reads TGTGCCAGCAGTGAAGAGCCGAGCGGGGGGCTCAAAGATACGCAGTATTTT.